A single sample is the source of the 4 T cell receptor beta chains below, sequenced in a study of CD8+ T cells in alopecia areata. Sequencing used cDNA as its template, made by extracting RNA and reverse transcribing it. Sequenced by immunoSEQ multiplex PCR; TCRdb stores in-frame clones only, minus some. The sample contains around 300,000 clones, none of them singletons. Researchers sorted pooled cutaneous lymph node cells on the basis of CD4, CD8alpha, NKG2D, NKG2ACE and other markers. The source material was CD4+ T cells sorted from a lymph node. The receptors stem from a C3H/HeJ mouse with alopecia areata. The strain's MHC: H2-k.

Turning to this clone: Gene names are mouse gene names. The CDR3 end is not reached by the read, which stops 3 residues before it; the germline J gene fills it in. This chain links TRBV13-1 with TRBJ1-6, with D tentatively TRBD1 (5 bases). TRBJ1-6 is sorted into the ORF group, with uncertain function. The V gene lost 0 bases and the J gene lost 0 bases, with 7 bases spanning the gap. This CDR3 region has 16 residues. CDR1 and CDR2 from the germline V gene are NSHNY and SYGAGN. CDR3 region: CASSDEGFSYNSPLYF. Partial CDR3 DNA: TGTGCCAGCAGTGATGAGGGGTTTTCCTATAATTCGCCC.

As regards this clone: Gene names and germline refer to mouse. The CDR3 end is not reached by the read, which stops 4 residues before it; the germline J gene fills it in. This rearrangement joins TRBV13-3 to TRBJ2-1; maybe TRBD2 (6 bases). Trimming pared 1 base from V and 0 bases from J, leaving 11 bases between. The length of the CDR3 is 16 residues. CDR1 and CDR2 from the germline V gene are NNHDY and SYVADS. The CDR3 sequence: CASSDSLGFNYAEQFF. CDR3 DNA (partial): TGTGCCAGCAGTGATTCTCTGGGGTTTAACTATGCT.

Points on this clone: Gene names denote mouse genes. The sequenced fragment ends 4 residues before the CDR3 boundary, so the rest is inferred from the germline J gene. The chain couples TRBV5 to TRBJ2-7; 7 bases are shared with TRBD2. Germline V gene data show CDR1 as LGHNA and CDR2 as YNLKQL (reference sequence). The length of the CDR3 is 14 residues. V was pared by 2 bases and J by 2 bases, with 3 bases of the junction left unmatched. CDR3 in amino acids: CASSQLLGAYEQYF. The DNA read from the CDR3 is TGTGCCAGCAGCCAACTCCTGGGGGCCTAT.

As for this clone: Germline and genes here are mouse. The read falls 4 residues short of the CDR3 end, and the missing part is taken from the germline J gene. This rearrangement joins TRBV13-3 to TRBJ1-1; 9 bases are a match to TRBD1. This CDR3 region has 15 residues. J lost 1 base, V lost 3 bases, and 4 bases had no gene match. Germline V lookup: CDR1 NNHDY, CDR2 SYVADS. The CDR3 protein is CASSALGQGNTEVFF. The sequenced CDR3 bases are TGTGCCAGCAGTGCCCTGGGACAGGGGAACACA.